The 15 T cell receptor beta chains presented below share a single source sample, sequenced in a study of blood T cell repertoires in COVID-19. Clones were read by immunoSEQ multiplex PCR, and TCRdb kept only the in-frame ones, dropping some. Among about 70,000 clones listed, more than 75% were seen once. The sequencing input was peripheral blood. All receptors come from a human donor in a cohort sampled during active COVID-19.

This clone has a single count. The V gene is TRBV7-2, the J gene TRBJ2-3; 10 nucleotides align to TRBD2. This CDR3 spans 15 amino acids. In germline, CDR1 is SGHTA, CDR2 FQGNSA. J gave up 4 bases and V 0 bases, and 1 base lay outside the gene matches. CDR3 region: CASSLASGGADTQYF. For the CDR3, the DNA is TGTGCCAGCAGCTTAGCCAGCGGGGGGGCAGATACGCAGTATTTT. The full variable domain, in which reference TRBV7-2 and TRBJ2-3 provide the parts outside the CDR3, is GAGVSQSPSNKVTEKGKDVELRCDPISGHTALYWYRQSLGQGLEFLIYFQGNSAPDKSGLPSDRFSAERTGGSVSTLTIQRTQQEDSAVYLCASSLASGGADTQYFGPGTRLTVL.

V usage is TRBV5-4 and J usage is TRBJ2-7, with a weak D call TRBD1 (5 bases). Germline V gene sequence: CDR1 SGHNT, CDR2 YYREEE (reference sequence). Trimming took off 0 bases at V and 4 bases at J, with 11 bases between the two ends. The CDR3 sequence is 14 residues long. This CDR3 is CASSLVGDAYEQYF. CDR3 coding DNA: TGTGCCAGCAGCTTGGTAGGGGATGCGTACGAGCAGTACTTC.

The chain links TRBV27 to TRBJ2-2, with unresolved D. V was trimmed by 5 bases and J by 0 bases, leaving 13 bases between them. Germline CDR1 is MNHEY and CDR2 is SMNVEV (reference sequence). This CDR3 spans 16 amino acids. The CDR3 region has the DNA TGTGCCAGCAGTCACCCAGGTCTGGCGAACACCGGGGAGCTGTTTTTT. Protein sequence: CASSHPGLANTGELFF.

This sequence joins TRBV19 and TRBJ2-1, with TRBD2 identical over 12 bases. The germline CDR1 and CDR2 sequences are LNHDA and SQIVND (reference sequence). CDR3 size: 20 residues. The trim removed 5 bases at V and 9 bases at J, leaving 23 bases unmatched. CDR3 region: CASSSMGQGPLAGGLGEQFF. The CDR3 bases are TGTGCCAGTAGTTCGATGGGACAGGGCCCACTAGCGGGGGGTTTAGGTGAGCAGTTCTTC.

The chain employs TRBV7-2 and TRBJ1-2; maybe TRBD1 (5 bases). This CDR3 is built from 16 residues. V shed 1 base and J shed 2 bases, with 14 bases lying between them. Germline loops: CDR1 SGHTA, CDR2 FQGNSA. CDR3 DNA sequence: TGTGCCAGCAGCTTAGATTGGACAAATTTCAACTATGGCTACACCTTC. Translation: CASSLDWTNFNYGYTF.

The chain employs TRBV18 and TRBJ2-1; a possible D gene is TRBD1 (6 bases). Germline CDR1 reads KGHSH; CDR2 reads LQKENI. V dropped 0 bases and J dropped 10 bases, with 13 bases sitting between them. This CDR3 comprises 14 residues. The CDR3: CASSPPNRVTEQFF. CDR3 nucleotides: TGTGCCAGCTCACCACCGAACAGGGTTACGGAGCAGTTCTTC.

The J gene is TRBJ1-1, the V gene TRBV9, with TRBD1 identical over 8 bases. This CDR3 is built from 23 residues. Germline V gene lookup returns CDR1 SGDLS and CDR2 YYNGEE. V lost 2 bases, J lost 0 bases, and 27 bases stayed unmatched. CDR3 nucleotides: TGTGCCAGCAGCGTTAGGCGATATTCGGGACAGGTAAATAATTGGCCCATGAACACTGAAGCTTTCTTT. Residues: CASSVRRYSGQVNNWPMNTEAFF.

This sequence joins TRBV12-5 and TRBJ2-1; 8 bases fit TRBD1. The CDR3 has 14 amino acids. Per the germline V gene, CDR1 is LGHNT and CDR2 is FRNRAP. Trimming removed 2 bases from V and 7 bases from J; junction bases left unmatched: 4. CDR3 in amino acids: CASGLQGAINEQFF. DNA for the CDR3: TGTGCTAGTGGTTTGCAGGGGGCAATTAATGAGCAGTTCTTC.

This rearrangement joins TRBV7-2 to TRBJ1-2; D may be TRBD1 (6 bases). CDR1 is SGHTA, CDR2 FQGNSA, per germline. V was shortened by 6 bases and J by 2 bases, with 16 bases between the two germline ends. This CDR3 is 15 amino acids long. CDR3 nucleotide sequence: TGTGCCAGCAGGTCAAGGACAGCCCCAAACTATGGCTACACCTTC. The encoded protein is CASRSRTAPNYGYTF.

The rearrangement links TRBV10-1 to TRBJ2-1, with 8 bases fitting TRBD1. V lost 6 bases and J lost 6; bases outside the gene matches: 4. Germline V gene lookup returns CDR1 WNHNN and CDR2 SYGVQD (reference sequence). The CDR3 length is 13 residues. The CDR3 bases are TGCGCCAGCAGCGCGGACAGGGTCAATGAGCAGTTCTTC. As protein: CASSADRVNEQFF.

This chain links TRBV27 with TRBJ1-4; D is possibly TRBD1 (6 bases). The germline V gene has CDR1 MNHEY and CDR2 SMNVEV (reference sequence). Trimming pared 5 bases from V and 7 bases from J, leaving 23 bases between. The CDR3 sequence is 17 residues long. CDR3 bases: TGTGCCAGCAGTCCGCCCTCTCTAACAGGGAGGGGTGAAAAACTGTTTTTT. Translated: CASSPPSLTGRGEKLFF.

This clone showed up just once. V gene TRBV30 combines with J gene TRBJ2-3, with D maybe TRBD1 (6 bases). V lost 4 bases, J lost 5 bases, and 7 bases lay in between. The CDR3 length is 11 residues. From germline, CDR1 is GTSNPN and CDR2 SVGIG (reference sequence). This CDR3 reads CAWTRGDTQYF. The CDR3, as DNA: TGTGCCTGGACCAGGGGAGATACGCAGTATTTT.

The chain recombines TRBV25-1 with TRBJ2-1, with 9 bases matching TRBD2. J gave up 6 bases and V 6 bases, and 6 bases lay outside the gene matches. The V gene's germline CDR1 is MGHDK and CDR2 SYGVNS. The CDR3 sequence is 14 residues long. The CDR3 sequence: CASRLPGLANEQFF. In DNA, the CDR3 is TGTGCCAGCAGACTGCCGGGACTAGCCAATGAGCAGTTCTTC.

The chain joins TRBV7-3 to TRBJ2-3, with D maybe TRBD1 (6 bases). The CDR3 sequence is 14 residues long. The V and J ends lost 8 bases and 1 base respectively, with 13 bases between them. Germline V gene sequence: CDR1 SGHTA, CDR2 FQGTGA. The CDR3 DNA follows: TGTGCCAGCTCGACAGGAGAGGGCACAGATACGCAGTATTTT. This gives the protein CASSTGEGTDTQYF. Based on the CDR3 plus reference TRBV7-3 and TRBJ2-3, the full variable domain is GAGVSQTPSNKVTEKGKYVELRCDPISGHTALYWYRQSLGQGPEFLIYFQGTGAADDSGLPNDRFFAVRPEGSVSTLKIQRTERGDSAVYLCASSTGEGTDTQYFGPGTRLTVL.

The gene calls are TRBV2 and TRBJ2-2; TRBD1 is a possible D gene (6 bases). The CDR3 extends over 15 amino acids. Germline assignment: CDR1 SNHLY and CDR2 FYNNEI. V dropped 7 bases and J dropped 3 bases, with 15 bases sitting between them. CDR3 sequence: CASKRRQADTGELFF. The CDR3 DNA follows: TGTGCCAGCAAACGACGACAGGCCGACACCGGGGAGCTGTTTTTT.